A single sample gave rise to the 18 T cell receptor beta chains below, sequenced in a study of cytomegalovirus exposure and HLA in healthy donors. PCR amplification relied on 60 Vbeta primers (plus 13 Jbeta primers). The data were produced by immunoSEQ multiplex PCR, yet TCRdb's version contains in-frame clones alone and is incomplete. The table includes around 90,000 clones, more than 55% detected once. The specimen sequenced was PBMCs. The receptors were sampled from a human donor in good health.

The rearrangement links TRBV2 to TRBJ1-3; D unresolved. Trimming took off 5 bases at V and 6 bases at J, with 5 bases between the two ends. This CDR3 region has 11 residues. Looked up from germline, CDR1 is SNHLY and CDR2 is FYNNEI. The CDR3 DNA reads TGTGCCAGCAGTAGAGAAAACACCATATATTTT. Its protein is CASSRENTIYF.

V gene TRBV13 combines with J gene TRBJ1-2, with D perhaps matching TRBD1 (6 bases). Per germline, CDR1 PRHDT and CDR2 FYEKMQ (reference sequence). The V and J ends lost 2 bases and 5 bases respectively, with 27 bases between them. The CDR3 contains 19 residues. The DNA of the CDR3 is TGTGCCAGCAGCTTACCCTTCACCGGGGCAGGGGAAGGTGAATATGGCTACACCTTC. Its protein is CASSLPFTGAGEGEYGYTF.

This clone was counted only a few times. The rearrangement links TRBV5-4 to TRBJ2-7; D call uncertain. The CDR3 length is 12 residues. The ends were cut back, 3 bases at V and 2 bases at J, with 6 bases in the middle. In germline, CDR1 is SGHNT, CDR2 YYREEE (reference sequence). The CDR3 nucleotides are TGTGCCAGCAGCTCTACTCCCTACGAGCAGTACTTC. Encoded protein: CASSSTPYEQYF.

The genes are TRBV6-5 and TRBJ1-1; D possibly corresponds to TRBD1 (6 bases). Deletions cut 2 bases from V and 5 bases from J, with 15 bases between. Germline V lookup: CDR1 MNHEY, CDR2 SVGAGI. The length of the CDR3 is 15 residues. The CDR3 sequence: CASSYKGPGETEAFF. CDR3 nucleotides: TGTGCCAGCAGTTACAAGGGTCCAGGGGAAACTGAAGCTTTCTTT.

This chain connects TRBV18 to TRBJ2-2, with unresolved D. V lost 3 bases, J lost 0 bases, and 14 bases lay in between. This CDR3 is 17 amino acids long. The germline gives CDR1 KGHSH, CDR2 LQKENI. CDR3 region: CASSPVSLSANTGELFF. The CDR3 DNA reads TGTGCCAGCTCACCGGTTTCATTGTCGGCGAACACCGGGGAGCTGTTTTTT.

In its sample, this clone was seen once. The chain links TRBV5-6 to TRBJ1-1; no definite D call. Germline V lookup: CDR1 SGHDT, CDR2 YYEEEE. V was trimmed by 2 bases and J by 4 bases, leaving 9 bases between them. There are 13 residues in the CDR3. The chain's CDR3 is CASSFGQATEAFF. The CDR3 DNA reads as TGTGCCAGCAGCTTTGGGCAAGCCACTGAAGCTTTCTTT.

This clone was picked up a small number of times. J is TRBJ1-1 and V is TRBV14; possibly TRBD1 for D (5 bases). The CDR3 sequence is 16 residues long. The ends were cut back, 4 bases at V and 4 bases at J, with 19 bases in the middle. Looked up from germline, CDR1 is SGHDN and CDR2 is FVKESK. CDR3 residues: CASSPRQILPGTEAFF. CDR3 DNA sequence: TGTGCCAGCAGCCCCAGACAGATTTTACCGGGCACTGAAGCTTTCTTT.

The chain is built from TRBV5-1 and TRBJ2-3; 8 nucleotides line up with TRBD1. From germline, CDR1 is SGHRS and CDR2 YFSETQ. This CDR3 has 15 amino acids. Trimming took 0 bases from V and 5 from J; bases not matched to a gene: 5. The CDR3: CASSLGQGAGDTQYF. The CDR3 DNA sequence: TGCGCCAGCAGCTTGGGCCAGGGGGCAGGAGATACGCAGTATTTT.

V and J are TRBV18 and TRBJ2-5, with TRBD2 identical over 13 bases. This CDR3 comprises 18 residues. Germline assignment: CDR1 KGHSH and CDR2 LQKENI. After removal of 4 bases from V and 2 bases from J, the junction contained 10 bases not matched to a gene. The CDR3 DNA reads as TGTGCCAGCTCACTACTAGCGGGGGGGCCGTCCCCTCAAGAGACCCAGTACTTC. Residues: CASSLLAGGPSPQETQYF.

This clone was seen a handful of times. V is TRBV10-3 and J is TRBJ1-3; the match to TRBD1 covers 10 bases. The CDR3 totals 16 residues. CDR1 is ENHRY and CDR2 is SYGVKD in the germline V gene. The V gene end was trimmed by 8 bases and the J gene end by 1 base; junction bases not matched to a gene: 8. The CDR3 nucleotides are TGTGCCATCCGCCTGGGGACAGGGGCTTCTGGAAACACCATATATTTT. The encoded protein is CAIRLGTGASGNTIYF.

CDR3 sequence reads: CASSLAGDSTDTQYF. DNA for the CDR3: TGTGCCAGCAGCTTAGCCGGAGACAGCACAGATACGCAGTATTTT. The chain combines TRBV7-3 with TRBJ2-3; D remains ambiguous. Between the trimmed V and J ends, which lost 2 bases and 0 bases, there was a span of 9 bases. Germline V gene sequence: CDR1 SGHTA, CDR2 FQGTGA. The CDR3 sequence is 15 residues long. Looking up the rest from reference TRBV7-3 and TRBJ2-3 gives the full variable domain: GAGVSQTPSNKVTEKGKYVELRCDPISGHTALYWYRQSLGQGPEFLIYFQGTGAADDSGLPNDRFFAVRPEGSVSTLKIQRTERGDSAVYLCASSLAGDSTDTQYFGPGTRLTVL.

The CDR3 protein is CAGTGNQETQYF. The CDR3 DNA reads TGTGCCGGCACAGGGAACCAAGAGACCCAGTACTTC. V is TRBV25-1 and J is TRBJ2-5; D may be TRBD1 (6 bases). This CDR3 has 12 amino acids. Looked up from germline, CDR1 is MGHDK and CDR2 is SYGVNS. Trimming removed 11 bases from V and 0 bases from J, with 10 bases in between. Full variable domain (rest looked up from reference TRBV25-1 and TRBJ2-5): EADIYQTPRYLVIGTGKKITLECSQTMGHDKMYWYQQDPGMELHLIHYSYGVNSTEKGDLSSESTVSRIRTEHFPLTLESARPSHTSQYLCAGTGNQETQYFGPGTRLLVL.

The rearrangement uses TRBV5-1 and TRBJ1-4, with TRBD1 identical over 10 bases. The CDR3 contains 16 residues. Germline CDR1 and CDR2: SGHRS and YFSETQ. The junction had 9 bases not matched to a gene; V was cut back by 4 bases and J by 6 bases. CDR3 DNA sequence: TGCGCCAGCAGCCCGGGACAGGGGACCTTCCATGAAAAACTGTTTTTT. This gives the protein CASSPGQGTFHEKLFF. The full variable domain, in which reference TRBV5-1 and TRBJ1-4 provide the parts outside the CDR3, is KAGVTQTPRYLIKTRGQQVTLSCSPISGHRSVSWYQQTPGQGLQFLFEYFSETQRNKGNFPGRFSGRQFSNSRSEMNVSTLELGDSALYLCASSPGQGTFHEKLFFGSGTQLSVL.

The rearrangement joins TRBV29-1 to TRBJ1-1; 9 bases are shared with TRBD1. The J segment lost 1 base and the V segment lost 7 bases, leaving 7 bases of the junction unmatched. Per the germline V gene, CDR1 is SQVTM and CDR2 is ANQGSEA. This CDR3 is 14 amino acids long. The CDR3 loop is CSAVDRGRNTEAFF. In DNA, the CDR3 is TGCAGCGCCGTAGACAGGGGGAGGAACACTGAAGCTTTCTTT.

The chain employs TRBV6-1 and TRBJ2-1; D is unclear. Trimming took off 6 bases at V and 10 bases at J, with 19 bases between the two ends. The CDR3 sequence is 14 residues long. Germline CDR1 reads MNHNS; CDR2 reads SASEGT. CDR3 loop: CASSRVPNPNEQFF. The CDR3 DNA sequence: TGTGCCAGCAGCCGGGTCCCAAACCCAAACGAGCAGTTCTTC.

The chain carries TRBV5-5 and TRBJ2-2; TRBD1 matches 7 bases. CDR3 length: 16 amino acids. Trimming at V came to 4 bases and at J to 6 bases, leaving 12 bases not matched to a gene. Germline CDR1 and CDR2: SGHKS and YYEKEE (reference sequence). CDR3 DNA sequence: TGTGCCAGCAGCCGCAGGGGGACAGATAGGGCCGGGGAGCTGTTTTTT. It specifies CASSRRGTDRAGELFF.

This chain links TRBV5-1 with TRBJ2-1, with D possibly being TRBD2 (6 bases). V was clipped by 4 bases and J by 6 bases, with 17 bases between them. Per germline, CDR1 SGHRS and CDR2 YFSETQ. This CDR3 contains 15 residues. CDR3 loop: CASSGLRDGSNEQFF. In DNA, the CDR3 is TGCGCCAGCAGCGGCCTTCGGGACGGGAGCAATGAGCAGTTCTTC.

The chain couples TRBV9 to TRBJ2-7; 12 positions match TRBD2. Germline V gives CDR1 SGDLS, CDR2 YYNGEE. The V segment lost 4 bases and the J segment 3 bases; nucleotides outside the gene matches: 2. The CDR3 spans 14 residues. The DNA of the CDR3 is TGTGCCAGCAGCACGACTAGCGGGGGCTACGAGCAGTACTTC. It translates to CASSTTSGGYEQYF.